This T cell receptor beta chain was obtained from a study of T cell clusters in autoimmune cytopenias (dated by TCRdb to between 2019 and 2020). Background for the entire study: TRB sequencing reached a median depth of 51,575 reads per sample and yielded a median of roughly 2,500 distinct TRB clonotypes per sample. Alongside healthy, CLL and autoimmune hepatitis controls, autoimmune cytopenia patients had their peripheral blood TRB and IGH repertoires sequenced at active disease and again during treatment follow-up. The study aimed to test whether autoimmune cytopenia patients carry a disease-specific immune repertoire signature usable as a blood-based biomarker. General study outcomes and caveats: A lack of physiological T cell clusters in primary autoimmune cytopenia patients was suggested by GLIPH, as 51 clusters were found to be exclusive to healthy donors versus roughly 18 exclusive to patients. Healthy donors showed almost three-fold more exclusive TRB clusters than active autoimmune hepatitis patients, consistent with an autoimmunity-wide signature. The cluster-lack signature was not observed for secondary cytopenia versus CLL, as the signature was apparently masked by the dominant lymphoma-associated repertoire. The T cell clusters were only ever defined in silico, so experimental validation of their functional role was still needed. TRB repertoire shifts, with less even repertoires observed in secondary cytopenia and CLL, were mostly attributed to lymphoma bias rather than autoimmunity.

The CDR3 goes from the cysteine to the phenylalanine over 15 residues. DNA was not recorded. Looking up the germline V gene (reference sequence) yields CDR1 PRHDT and CDR2 FYEKMQ. TRB rearrangements were amplified by multiplex PCR following a touch-down protocol, with the TRB-A and TRB-B primer pools mixed in one tube. Illumina adapters and sample indices were added to the amplicons through two consecutive PCR reactions performed with Phusion HS II polymerase. The amplicons were purified from gel with the NucleoSpin Gel and PCR Clean-up kit, after which the amplicons were quantified by Qubit and checked for quality on an Agilent 2100 Bioanalyzer. Libraries were sequenced on an Illumina MiSeq using 600-cycle, single-indexed, paired-end runs. Turning to the authors' computational methods: Alignment and assembly of TRB reads were performed with MiXCR version 2.1.12 and the default MiXCR reference library. Each unique CDR3 nucleotide sequence defined a clone, and only productive sequences with at least two reads were analysed. To assess repertoire diversity, an R script computed alpha-parameterized diversity profiles (alpha 0 to 5), which included the Shannon (alpha 1) and Simpson (alpha 2) indices. Combinatorial TRB VJ usage was computed with the tcR package and compared between cohorts by principal component analysis with ade4. GLIPH clustering of TCRbeta CDR3s was carried out on cohort pairs matched by age and read depth, and cluster frequencies were compared by Wilcoxon test. Once TCRdb had reprocessed the reads, it stored one entry per CDR3 protein sequence and supplied no DNA. These V and J calls are TCRdb output, not the study's own analysis. This sample's table has entries for about 6,200 distinct CDR3 sequences. The ten largest clones capture 4.9% of the sample.

TRB amplification used approximately 250 ng of peripheral blood genomic DNA, tens of thousands of genome equivalents, per sample. No count is recorded, though its frequency marks this clonotype as medium-sized (0.01 to 0.1%). No antigen is known for it. This chain joins TRBV13 to TRBJ1-6; TCRdb's D call of TRBD1 is untestable without DNA. The sample taken for sequencing was peripheral blood. The origin of this receptor is a human donor with an autoimmune cytopenia or autoimmune hepatitis (not recorded which). CDR3 sequence: CASSLTGGANSPLHF.